Below, one T cell receptor beta chain is given with its context. Other DNA sequences in the sample encode the same CDR3. These data are taken from a study of blood T cell repertoires in COVID-19. This CDR3 is built from 17 residues. Germline V lookup: CDR1 SGHKS, CDR2 YYEKEE (reference sequence). After removal of 1 base from V and 0 bases from J, the junction contained 4 bases not matched to a gene. Method: immunoSEQ multiplex PCR; TCRdb's copy keeps in-frame clones and lacks some. The table has 250,000 to 300,000 clones, approximately 78% seen once. A COVID-19 case was met by exposed participants within 2 weeks before study entry.

The receptor comes from a man in his forties who had been exposed to COVID-19. This sequence joins TRBV5-5 and TRBJ1-1, with TRBD1 identical over 12 bases. Input material: PBMCs or T cells enriched from blood (not recorded which). The CDR3 coding sequence is TGTGCCAGCAGCTTGTTGGGACAGGGGGCCATGAACACTGAAGCTTTCTTT. Encoded protein: CASSLLGQGAMNTEAFF. The full variable domain, with the rest looked up from reference TRBV5-5 and TRBJ1-1, is DAGVTQSPTHLIKTRGQQVTLRCSPISGHKSVSWYQQVLGQGPQFIFQYYEKEERGRGNFPDRFSARQFPNYSSELNVNALLLGDSALYLCASSLLGQGAMNTEAFFGQGTRLTVV.